The clone carrying this T cell receptor (beta chain) has just a few counts. Its antigen is unknown. Researchers reported that TCR beta cDNA libraries carried unique molecular identifiers. TCRdb recomputed calls from the PCR reads with MiXCR, one row per CDR3 protein. The sample consists of 650,000 to 900,000 distinct CDR3 sequences, roughly 46% of them appearing once. The sample originates from a study of post-analysis software for immune sequencing data. Whole-study results and caveats: Patients had higher frequencies than controls of about 5 TRBV segments, including TRBV5-6, TRBV5-1 and TRBV20-1. There was significantly lower normalized Chao1 diversity in multiple sclerosis patients than in controls.

CDR1 and CDR2 (germline): DFQATT, SNEGSKA (reference sequence). The V segment lost 3 bases and the J segment 2 bases; nucleotides outside the gene matches: 2. The CDR3 length is 13 residues. The rearrangement links TRBV20-1 to TRBJ1-2, with 8 bases matching TRBD1. The sequenced material came from blood. The sequence came from a girl aged 5-17 years with multiple sclerosis. In DNA, the CDR3 is TGCAGTGCTAGTCGACAGGGGAACTATGGCTACACCTTC. Protein sequence: CSASRQGNYGYTF.